This entry describes one T cell receptor (beta chain). This record belongs to a study of blood T cells in healthy people across ages. Sample-barcoded 5' priming and a J-beta primer mix drove a second PCR of about 7 to 12 cycles. MiXCR was run by TCRdb on the 5' RACE reads, yielding one entry per CDR3 protein. The profile shows 1.6 million or so distinct CDR3 sequences, approximately 32% of them singletons. Trimming took 3 bases from V and 4 from J; bases not matched to a gene: 15. In germline, CDR1 is MGHRA, CDR2 YSYEKL. The CDR3 length is 19 residues. This chain links TRBV4-1 with TRBJ2-5; 12 bases align to TRBD2. This TCR was sampled from a woman younger than 45 in good health. Material: blood. The CDR3 DNA follows: TGCGCCAGCAGCCAGATATCCGGGACTAGCGGGCGGCGGATAGAGACCCAGTACTTC. As protein: CASSQISGTSGRRIETQYF.